This TCR beta chain originates from a study of blood T cell repertoires in COVID-19 (dated by TCRdb to 2020 to 2021). About the study as a whole: Collaborator samples came from the United States, Italy and Spain and covered acute and convalescent phases of COVID-19. Where available, HLA class I and class II types were obtained from metadata supplied by the sample provider rather than from assay-based typing. Sample metadata almost always included a de-identified subject ID, COVID-19 status, age in years and sex. The samples were drawn from two sources: the first 160 participants of the ongoing ImmuneRACE study, and over 1,000 subjects contributed by 6 global collaborators. Deeply sampled blood TCRbeta repertoires from subjects exposed to, actively infected with, or recovered from COVID-19 were included in the dataset. The material from the prospective study consisted of cDNA or gDNA derived from T cells, B-cell-depleted T cells, or PBMCs. The repertoires were released in a freely available public database meant as a resource for research on the immune response to SARS-CoV-2. Here is what the overall study found, with its caveats: Clinical and demographic metadata were provided uncurated, with the amount varying by source and participant.

The collaborating institutions used their own protocols to collect whole blood in K2EDTA tubes. For TCRbeta analysis, collaborators shipped samples as frozen whole blood, isolated PBMCs, or DNA extracted from either of those sample types. Trimming leaves V shorter by 1 base and J shorter by 4 bases, with the junction holding 4 bases beyond the gene matches. CDR1 MNHEY and CDR2 SVGAGI are derived from the germline V gene. The CDR3 numbers 15 residues from cysteine through phenylalanine. The only DNA kept is the CDR3, 45 bases in frame from the first base. With regard to this clone: Its antigen remains undetermined. Per-base qualities were not stored, and no clone one base away is much larger.

TCRbeta CDR3 regions were amplified from genomic DNA by means of the immunoSEQ Assay, a bias-controlled multiplex PCR. Turning to the authors' computational methods: The number of nucleated cells in each sample was estimated from the amplification of reference gene primers within the assay. To quantify the absolute abundance of each unique TCRbeta CDR3 rearrangement, sequence reads were collapsed and filtered. For each sample, productive Simpson clonality was calculated as the square root of Simpson's diversity index over productive rearrangements. Not all clones reach the TCRdb copy of this immuneACCESS table, which keeps in-frame sequences only. Checked studies attribute under half of the gap to unresolved V genes and leave the rest unexplained. V, J and clone size are taken as reported in that table, and D and trimming were inferred from the DNA itself. The sample data list about 150,000 clones, and around 86% of these were observed just once. Around 3.5% of the sample is taken by the ten largest.

The clonotype comes from a man between 65 and 85 years old with acute or convalescent COVID-19. The sample taken for sequencing was peripheral blood. Rearrangement joined TRBV6-5 to TRBJ2-7; 10 bases in the middle match TRBD1. The nucleotides read TGTGCCAGCAGTTACTTCGCGGGACAGGGGTACGAGCAGTACTTC. It translates to CASSYFAGQGYEQYF.